Listed below are T cell receptor beta chains from one sample, sequenced in a study of shared clonotypes between healthy human individuals. Profiled with immunoSEQ multiplex PCR; TCRdb holds only in-frame clones, not every one. The sample holds 2,500,000 or so clones, under 95% seen once. Sample: naive CD4+ T cells from PBMCs. Receptors originate from a man between 18 and 29 years old in good health. Some clones in this sample may be carry-over from other donors' samples. CDR3s include the opening cysteine and the closing phenylalanine or tryptophan. The D gene is left open where the match is weak. Clone sizes are given selectively: once, few, many, or a class where the clone is expanded.

d_call j_call v_call clone_size cdr3_nt cdr3_aa
- TRBJ1-2 TRBV19 - TGTGCCACGGGGAGCTATGGCTACACCTTC CATGSYGYTF
TRBD2 TRBJ2-1 TRBV7-2 once TGTGCCAGCAGCTTAGCGGGAGGGCCTGAGGGCAATGAGCAGTTCTTC CASSLAGGPEGNEQFF
TRBD2 TRBJ2-1 TRBV19 - TGTGCCAGTAAGGAGACTAGCGGTTACAATGAGCAGTTCTTC CASKETSGYNEQFF
- TRBJ2-3 TRBV29-1 - TGCACCATCGCCAGAGGAACAGATACGCAGTATTTT CTIARGTDTQYF
TRBD1 TRBJ2-3 TRBV5-1 - TGCGCCAGCAGCCCGACAGGGCGTACCCCACCAGATACGCAGTATTTT CASSPTGRTPPDTQYF
- TRBJ2-3 TRBV29-1 - TGCAGCGCAGACCAAGGATGGGGGACAGATACGCAGTATTTT CSADQGWGTDTQYF
TRBD1 TRBJ1-2 TRBV7-8 - TGTGCCAGCAGCACGAGGGAGGACAGGGCTAGGAGCTACACCTTC CASSTREDRARSYTF
- TRBJ1-5 TRBV15 - TGTGCCACCAGCAGAGAAGTGGGCGGTGGGGAACAGCCCCAGCATTTT CATSREVGGGEQPQHF
TRBD2 TRBJ2-2 TRBV11-1 - TGTGCCAGCAGCTTAGGCCCAGCGGGACACACCGGGGAGCTGTTTTTT CASSLGPAGHTGELFF
TRBD2 TRBJ2-1 TRBV6-6 - TGTGCCAGCAGTTGGGCTAGCGGGAACTTCAATGAGCAGTTCTTC CASSWASGNFNEQFF
TRBD2 TRBJ2-3 TRBV7-3 - TGTGCCAGCAGCTTAATGGCTAGCGGGGGGACAGATACGCAGTATTTT CASSLMASGGTDTQYF
TRBD2 TRBJ2-7 TRBV27 - TGTGCCAGCAGTTTAAAGTTTAACTTGGCTAGCGGTGCCCCTCGATACTTC CASSLKFNLASGAPRYF
- TRBJ2-7 TRBV6-5 once TGTGCCAGCAGTTACTATGTCGGCGGCGAGCAGTACTTC CASSYYVGGEQYF
- TRBJ2-5 TRBV2 - TGTGCCAGCAGCCCCCGGACAATAGAGACCCAGTACTTC CASSPRTIETQYF
TRBD1 TRBJ2-3 TRBV5-8 - TGTGCCAGCAGCCGAACAGGGGTCACAGATACGCAGTATTTT CASSRTGVTDTQYF
- TRBJ1-4 TRBV20-1 - TGCAGTGACTCCGAAAAACTGTTTTTT CSDSEKLFF
- TRBJ1-2 TRBV7-2 - TGTGCCAGCAGCTTATTAGGCCAGTCTGGAGGCTACACCTTC CASSLLGQSGGYTF
TRBD2 TRBJ2-5 TRBV18 - TGTGCCAGCTCCCCTGTACTAGCGGGAATAGTGACCCAGTACTTC CASSPVLAGIVTQYF
TRBD2 TRBJ2-3 TRBV4-2 - TGTGCCAGCAGCCGAGCGGGAGGGAGCACAGATACGCAGTATTTT CASSRAGGSTDTQYF
TRBD1 TRBJ2-1 TRBV28 - TGTGCCAGCAGTCCTCGGGACAGGGTATTCAATGAGCAGTTCTTC CASSPRDRVFNEQFF
- TRBJ2-7 TRBV18 - TGTGCCAGCTCCCTCCTGTCCGAGGCACAGGGCGAGCAGTACTTC CASSLLSEAQGEQYF
- TRBJ2-7 TRBV19 - TGTGCCAGTAGTATAGGAGGGGCGTTCTCCTACGAGCAGTACTTC CASSIGGAFSYEQYF
- TRBJ1-1 TRBV28 - TGTGCCAGCAGCCTTGGGCCCGACGGAGCTTTCTTT CASSLGPDGAFF
- TRBJ1-4 TRBV5-1 - TGCGCCAGCAGCTTGGGAGGGGGTAATAATGAAAAACTGTTTTTT CASSLGGGNNEKLFF
- TRBJ1-1 TRBV30 few TGTGCCTGGAGTGGGGGGCTACTATTTGAGGCTTTCTTT CAWSGGLLFEAFF
TRBD2 TRBJ2-5 TRBV27 - TGTGCCAGCAGCACAGTTGGACTAGCGGGAGGGAAGACCCAGTACTTC CASSTVGLAGGKTQYF
- TRBJ2-3 TRBV19 - TGTGCCAGTAGTATGGGGCCCACTAGCACAGATACGCAGTATTTT CASSMGPTSTDTQYF
- TRBJ1-2 TRBV4-3 - TGCGCCAGCAGCCAAGAGGGGAGCTATGGCTACACCTTC CASSQEGSYGYTF